Below, one T cell receptor beta chain is given with its context. The antigen is not known. Since a much larger clone is just one base distant, this may be a read error. This specimen comes from a study of Ad26.COV2.S vaccination and SARS-CoV-2 variants. Study results and caveats: From the TCR breadth and depth analyses, total T cell responses may have been underestimated.

Profiled with immunoSEQ multiplex PCR; TCRdb holds only in-frame clones, not every one. The sample carries roughly 700,000 clones, 89% recorded once. The germline V gene has CDR1 SGDLS and CDR2 YYNGEE. V shed 4 bases and J shed 3 bases, with 11 bases lying between them. This CDR3 is built from 14 residues. Treatment given: 15 to 20 received Ad26.COV2.S at low or high dose, single or two shots; several received placebo; per-sample allocation not given. All samples were drawn on day 63, counting from the first vaccine or placebo injection. The sequence was obtained from a person aged 18-60 years who received the Ad26.COV2.S COVID-19 vaccine or a placebo. This chain links TRBV9 with TRBJ1-5, with D maybe TRBD1 (6 bases). The sequenced sample was peripheral blood, obtained in a trial of Ad26.COV2.S vaccine versus placebo. The CDR3 protein is CASSSGQTNQPQHF. The CDR3 DNA reads as TGTGCCAGCAGCTCAGGACAGACCAATCAGCCCCAGCATTTT.